This entry lists 30 T cell receptor beta chains sequenced from one sample in a study of metastatic and nonmetastatic thyroid tumors. The entire patient cohort was treatment-naive prior to thyroid surgery. TCRdb re-clonotyped the PCR reads through MiXCR. Altogether tens of thousands of clones are present, under 30% being singletons, with the ten largest covering roughly 15%. Sequencing was done on a sample of blood. The receptors were gathered from a female donor with papillary thyroid cancer or a benign thyroid nodule (not recorded which). Some clones in this sample may be carry-over from other donors' samples.

In its sample, this clone was seen many times. CDR3 amino acids: CSAETSGTDTQYF. The CDR3 DNA sequence: TGCAGTGCCGAGACTAGCGGGACAGATACGCAGTATTTT. V is TRBV20-1 and J is TRBJ2-3; 10 nucleotides align to TRBD2. The CDR3 extends over 13 amino acids. V gave up 6 bases and J gave up 3 bases; unmatched junction bases: 3. Germline-derived CDR1 and CDR2 are DFQATT and SNEGSKA (reference sequence).

This clone occurred many times. This chain connects TRBV20-1 to TRBJ2-1, with unresolved D. The CDR3 is 11 amino acids. The V gene lost 3 bases and the J gene lost 6 bases, with 6 bases spanning the gap. Germline V gives CDR1 DFQATT, CDR2 SNEGSKA (reference sequence). In DNA, the CDR3 is TGCAGTGCTAGGGCCTCCAATGAGCAGTTCTTC. The encoded protein is CSARASNEQFF.

The V gene is TRBV11-2, the J gene TRBJ2-1, with a weak D call TRBD1 (6 bases). V lost 5 bases and J lost 8, with 10 bases in between. The germline V gene encodes CDR1 SGHAT and CDR2 FQNNGV. This CDR3 comprises 12 residues. CDR3 sequence: CASSPTGYEQFF. CDR3 DNA: TGTGCCAGCAGCCCAACAGGGTATGAGCAGTTCTTC.

This clone appeared a few times. The chain is built from TRBV6-2 or TRBV6-3 and TRBJ1-3; D ambiguous. The length of the CDR3 is 15 residues. CDR1 and CDR2 from the germline V gene are MNHEY and SVGEGT. V lost 0 bases and J lost 0, with 6 bases in between. CDR3 sequence (DNA): TGTGCCAGCAGTTACTCATACATCTCTGGAAACACCATATATTTT. Encoded protein: CASSYSYISGNTIYF.

The rearrangement links TRBV5-5 to TRBJ2-2; D is unresolved. The CDR3 has 14 residues. Trimming cost V 6 bases and J 0 bases, with 9 bases left between them. Per the germline V gene, CDR1 is SGHKS and CDR2 is YYEKEE (reference sequence). CDR3 nucleotide sequence: TGTGCCAGCACCCGGTCCTCGAACACCGGGGAGCTGTTTTTT. Residues: CASTRSSNTGELFF.

There are a few counts of this clone. The J gene is TRBJ2-3, the V gene TRBV6-1; a possible D gene is TRBD2 (5 bases). The CDR3 length is 14 residues. In germline, CDR1 is MNHNS, CDR2 SASEGT. Trimming shortened V by 4 bases and J by 6 bases, and 14 bases separated the two germline ends. This CDR3 reads CASSAAPGGDTQYF. CDR3 DNA sequence: TGTGCCAGCAGTGCGGCGCCCGGCGGGGATACGCAGTATTTT.

This clone came up many times. The chain uses TRBV5-1 and TRBJ2-1; D unresolved. CDR1 SGHRS and CDR2 YFSETQ come from the germline V gene. The CDR3 runs 12 residues. With 0 bases removed from V and 13 bases from J, the gap between germline ends came to 11 bases. CDR3 nucleotide sequence: TGCGCCAGCAGCTTGGATTCGTTGGGACAGTTCTTC. Residues: CASSLDSLGQFF.

This chain connects TRBV5-8 to TRBJ2-2, with 7 nucleotides matching TRBD2. The CDR3 has 14 residues. With 4 bases clipped from V and 1 base from J, the junction kept 1 base outside the gene matches. CDR1 is SGHTS, CDR2 YDEGEE, per germline. Here the CDR3 reads CASSRTRNTGELFF. The CDR3, as DNA: TGTGCCAGCAGCCGGACTAGGAACACCGGGGAGCTGTTTTTT.

This clone was detected once. The CDR3 region is CSAQWVDNSYEQYF. CDR3 coding DNA: TGCAGTGCTCAATGGGTGGACAACTCCTACGAGCAGTACTTC. J is TRBJ2-7 and V is TRBV20-1; a weak D match, TRBD1 (5 bases). The ends were cut back, 5 bases at V and 0 bases at J, with 14 bases in the middle. The CDR3 has 14 residues. The germline gives CDR1 DFQATT, CDR2 SNEGSKA (reference sequence).

This chain joins TRBV19 and TRBJ1-2; the D gene is possibly TRBD1 (5 bases). CDR1 is LNHDA, CDR2 SQIVND, per germline (reference sequence). The CDR3 totals 16 residues. The germline V and J ends were trimmed by 1 base and 5 bases, with 17 bases remaining between them. This CDR3 is CASSIAHDSGDYGYTF. In DNA, the CDR3 is TGTGCCAGTAGTATAGCCCACGACAGTGGGGATTATGGCTACACCTTC. Supplemented by reference TRBV19 and TRBJ1-2, the full variable domain reads DGGITQSPKYLFRKEGQNVTLSCEQNLNHDAMYWYRQDPGQGLRLIYYSQIVNDFQKGDIAEGYSVSREKKESFPLTVTSAQKNPTAFYLCASSIAHDSGDYGYTFGSGTRLTVV.

This clone was recorded a few times. V is TRBV10-3 and J is TRBJ2-7; 12 bases are shared with TRBD2. Trimming at V came to 4 bases and at J to 0 bases, leaving 4 bases not matched to a gene. CDR1 is ENHRY and CDR2 is SYGVKD in the germline V gene. The CDR3 has 16 amino acids. The CDR3 spells CAISGLAGVSSYEQYF. CDR3 nucleotide sequence: TGTGCCATCAGTGGACTAGCGGGGGTGAGCTCCTACGAGCAGTACTTC.

This chain links TRBV20-1 with TRBJ1-2; a possible D gene is TRBD1 (6 bases). This CDR3 is 13 amino acids long. V was cut by 3 bases and J by 4 bases, with 12 bases left in between. Germline CDR1 DFQATT, CDR2 SNEGSKA (reference sequence). CDR3: CSASHGQIYGYTF. Here the CDR3 DNA reads TGCAGTGCTAGTCACGGACAGATCTATGGCTACACCTTC.

The chain combines TRBV6-2 or TRBV6-3 with TRBJ2-3; D is perhaps TRBD2 (5 bases). Germline lookup yields CDR1 MNHEY and CDR2 SVGEGT. V lost 0 bases to trimming and J lost 5 bases, with 6 bases between them. This CDR3 has 13 residues. CDR3 DNA: TGTGCCAGCAGTTACTCCCGGGGAGATACGCAGTATTTT. Its translation is CASSYSRGDTQYF.

In this sample, this clone turned up many times. The chain joins TRBV6-5 to TRBJ2-1; 15 bases fit TRBD2. CDR3 length equals 19 residues. Unmatched junction bases numbered 8, after V lost 1 base and J lost 4 bases. The V gene's germline CDR1 is MNHEY and CDR2 SVGAGI. CDR3 region: CASSYFGTGTSGGYNEQFF. The DNA of the CDR3 is TGTGCCAGCAGTTACTTTGGGACCGGGACTAGCGGGGGGTACAATGAGCAGTTCTTC.

V gene TRBV2 combines with J gene TRBJ2-7; the match to TRBD1 covers 7 bases. The V gene's germline CDR1 is SNHLY and CDR2 FYNNEI. With V trimmed by 5 bases and J by 7 bases, 5 bases remained unmatched. The CDR3 is 12 residues long. CDR3: CASSLTGQEQYF. As DNA, the CDR3 is TGTGCCAGCAGTCTGACAGGGCAGGAGCAGTACTTC.

This clone appeared a few times. The J gene is TRBJ1-1, the V gene TRBV2; D is unresolved. The CDR3 sequence is 13 residues long. Germline lookup yields CDR1 SNHLY and CDR2 FYNNEI. Trimming took 8 bases from V and 1 from J, leaving 11 bases between them. The CDR3 DNA reads TGTGCCAGCGGAGCCGATACGAACACTGAAGCTTTCTTT. It codes for CASGADTNTEAFF. Full variable domain (missing parts from reference TRBV2 and TRBJ1-1): EPEVTQTPSHQVTQMGQEVILRCVPISNHLYFYWYRQILGQKVEFLVSFYNNEISEKSEIFDDQFSVERPDGSNFTLKIRSTKLEDSAMYFCASGADTNTEAFFGQGTRLTVV.

This clone showed up many times. V gene TRBV19 combines with J gene TRBJ2-7; possible D gene TRBD2, 7 bases. V dropped 5 bases and J dropped 6 bases, with 17 bases sitting between them. This CDR3 comprises 14 residues. Germline V CDR1 and CDR2: LNHDA, SQIVND (reference sequence). The CDR3 DNA is TGTGCCAGTAGTGCGGGGGCCGCCGGAGGCGAGCAGTACTTC. Translated, it gives CASSAGAAGGEQYF.

This clone has a handful of counts. The chain has TRBV10-3 and TRBJ1-2; 8 nucleotides match TRBD1. The V gene end was trimmed by 6 bases and the J gene end by 2 bases; junction bases not matched to a gene: 14. From germline, CDR1 is ENHRY and CDR2 SYGVKD. The CDR3 runs to 17 residues. CDR3 nucleotide sequence: TGTGCCATCAGCTTAGGACAGGGCGACGATCTAAACTATGGCTACACCTTC. It codes for CAISLGQGDDLNYGYTF.

This clone showed up just a few times. The chain has TRBV6-1 and TRBJ2-5; the D is unclear. The CDR3 covers 14 residues. Germline V gene lookup returns CDR1 MNHNS and CDR2 SASEGT. V lost 6 bases and J lost 0, with 11 bases in between. As DNA, the CDR3 is TGTGCCAGCAGCCCGCCCGGGTACCAAGAGACCCAGTACTTC. Encoded protein: CASSPPGYQETQYF.

The V call is TRBV11-2, the J call TRBJ2-1, with TRBD1 identical over 8 bases. Per the germline V gene, CDR1 is SGHAT and CDR2 is FQNNGV. This CDR3 has 13 amino acids. The V and J ends lost 3 bases and 8 bases, in that order; junction bases with no gene match: 3. CDR3 in amino acids: CASSFQGADEQFF. CDR3 sequence (DNA): TGTGCCAGCAGCTTCCAGGGGGCAGATGAGCAGTTCTTC.

This clone was detected only a few times. The chain joins TRBV6-2 or TRBV6-3 to TRBJ2-7; D gene ambiguous. CDR3 length: 11 amino acids. Germline lookup yields CDR1 MNHEY and CDR2 SVGEGT. V was pared by 8 bases and J by 3 bases, with 8 bases between. The CDR3 loop is CASGVLYEQYF. CDR3 sequence (DNA): TGTGCCAGCGGAGTTCTCTACGAGCAGTACTTC.

The chain combines TRBV25-1 with TRBJ1-6; 7 nucleotides line up with TRBD1. Germline-derived CDR1 and CDR2 are MGHDK and SYGVNS. The CDR3 is made up of 15 amino acids. J gave up 6 bases and V 2 bases, and 4 bases lay outside the gene matches. The CDR3 reads CASSEIGQANSPLHF. CDR3 sequence (DNA): TGTGCCAGCAGTGAAATCGGACAGGCTAATTCACCCCTCCACTTT.

This clone was observed many times. The chain couples TRBV4-3 to TRBJ2-7; D call uncertain. Between the trimmed V and J ends, which lost 6 bases and 5 bases, there was a span of 20 bases. Germline V gene sequence: CDR1 LGHNA, CDR2 YSLEER. The CDR3 consists of 15 residues. The CDR3: CASRNPIHPGHEQYF. The CDR3 bases are TGCGCCAGCAGGAATCCCATACACCCAGGCCACGAGCAGTACTTC.

This chain uses TRBV4-3 with TRBJ2-2; D gene ambiguous. In germline, CDR1 is LGHNA, CDR2 YSLEER. The CDR3 is made up of 13 amino acids. The ends were cut back, 0 bases at V and 2 bases at J, with 1 base in the middle. The DNA for the CDR3 is TGCGCCAGCAGCCAAGACAACACCGGGGAGCTGTTTTTT. Translated, it gives CASSQDNTGELFF.

This sequence joins TRBV6-1 and TRBJ1-4, with D perhaps matching TRBD1 (5 bases). This CDR3 has 14 residues. The germline CDR1 and CDR2 sequences are MNHNS and SASEGT. The V end lost 3 bases, the J end lost 8 bases, and 13 bases lay between the germline ends. CDR3 bases: TGTGCCAGCAGTGAGTTGGGGCCAGGAGAAAAACTGTTTTTT. It yields the protein CASSELGPGEKLFF.

The chain uses TRBV30 and TRBJ1-2, with D possibly matching TRBD1 (5 bases). CDR1 and CDR2 from the germline V gene are GTSNPN and SVGIG (reference sequence). The CDR3 has 12 amino acids. V was pared by 2 bases and J by 3 bases, with 7 bases between. The CDR3 DNA reads as TGTGCCTGGAGTTGGGGGGACTATGGCTACACCTTC. It encodes CAWSWGDYGYTF.

This rearrangement joins TRBV9 to TRBJ2-2, with D possibly being TRBD1 or TRBD2 (6 bases each). The V end lost 0 bases, the J end lost 0 bases, and 9 bases lay between the germline ends. Germline V gene sequence: CDR1 SGDLS, CDR2 YYNGEE. The CDR3 covers 16 residues. CDR3 protein: CASSVGGGSNTGELFF. The DNA of the CDR3 is TGTGCCAGCAGCGTAGGAGGGGGGTCGAACACCGGGGAGCTGTTTTTT.

The rearrangement uses TRBV28 and TRBJ2-7, with 10 positions matching TRBD1. The junction had 4 bases not matched to a gene; V was cut back by 8 bases and J by 6 bases. Germline-derived CDR1 and CDR2 are MDHEN and SYDVKM. The CDR3 totals 12 residues. CDR3 bases: TGTGCCAGCCGGAGGGACAGGGGCGAGCAGTACTTC. Translating gives CASRRDRGEQYF.

The chain has TRBV7-3 and TRBJ1-5, with D hard to call. The ends were cut back, 5 bases at V and 2 bases at J, with 19 bases in the middle. This CDR3 comprises 17 residues. CDR1 and CDR2 from the germline V gene are SGHTA and FQGTGA. CDR3 in DNA: TGTGCCAGCAGCCAACGGCATGTAGAGAAGGGCAATCAGCCCCAGCATTTT. It codes for CASSQRHVEKGNQPQHF.

In regard to this clone: This same CDR3 is encoded by further DNA sequences in the sample. The V and J genes are TRBV19 and TRBJ2-1; D is unclear. In germline, CDR1 is LNHDA, CDR2 SQIVND (reference sequence). This CDR3 is built from 15 residues. V lost 3 bases to trimming and J lost 5 bases, with 14 bases between them. The CDR3 DNA reads as TGTGCCAGTAGTATTGGGCCTCTAGAGCACAATGAGCAGTTCTTC. The encoded protein is CASSIGPLEHNEQFF.